The T cell receptor (beta chain) under discussion was sequenced for a study of blood T cell repertoires in COVID-19. Turning to the study itself: The origin of the acute and convalescent COVID-19 samples was the United States, Italy and Spain.

Those enrolled, adults aged roughly 18 to 90 years, came from fewer than 25 US areas. Participant-given clinical history determined each cohort assignment. V was shortened by 2 bases and J by 2 bases, with 7 bases between the two germline ends. This CDR3 comprises 15 residues. The germline V gene has CDR1 LGHDT and CDR2 YNNKEL (reference sequence). Sequencing used immunoSEQ multiplex PCR; TCRdb keeps in-frame clones, though not all of them. In the table there are 400,000 to 500,000 clones, 88% of which are singletons. The chain recombines TRBV3-1 (or the pseudogene TRBV3-2) with TRBJ1-6; D might be TRBD1 (5 bases). The sample consisted of PBMCs or T cells enriched from blood (not recorded which). The clonotype was recovered from a woman in her 40s who had recovered from COVID-19. CDR3 amino acids: CASSQRQPYNSPLHF. The CDR3, as DNA: TGTGCCAGCAGCCAACGACAGCCCTATAATTCACCCCTCCACTTT.